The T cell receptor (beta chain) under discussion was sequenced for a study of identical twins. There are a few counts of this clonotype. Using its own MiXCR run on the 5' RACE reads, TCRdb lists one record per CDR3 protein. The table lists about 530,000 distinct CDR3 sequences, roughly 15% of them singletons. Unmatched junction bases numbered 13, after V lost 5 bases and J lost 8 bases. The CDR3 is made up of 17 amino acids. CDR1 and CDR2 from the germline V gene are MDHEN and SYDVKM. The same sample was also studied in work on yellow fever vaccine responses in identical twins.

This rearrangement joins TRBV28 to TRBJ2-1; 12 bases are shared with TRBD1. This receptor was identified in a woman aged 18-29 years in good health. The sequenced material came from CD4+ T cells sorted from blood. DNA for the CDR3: TGTGCCAGCAGTAACTTCAAAACGGGACAGGGGGCCTATGAGCAGTTCTTC. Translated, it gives CASSNFKTGQGAYEQFF.